This T cell receptor (beta chain) was documented in a study of OX40 agonist ivuxolimab in advanced cancers. In the study overall: Antecedent anti-PD-1, anti-PD-L1 or anti-CTLA-4 therapy was permissible, with approximately 44% having received some.

Sequencing used immunoSEQ multiplex PCR; TCRdb keeps in-frame clones, though not all of them. The data show some 140,000 clones, about 93% seen once. The study, taken as a whole, reports: Averaging showed that CD8+ T cells had more expanded clones than CD4+ did.

Patients were ruled out by autoimmune disease history or systemic immunosuppression. This CDR3 region has 14 residues. The junction had 8 bases not matched to a gene; V was cut back by 6 bases and J by 9 bases. Germline V lookup: CDR1 MNHEY, CDR2 SMNVEV (reference sequence). Concerning this clone itself: Its target is not known.

The chain joins TRBV27 to TRBJ1-5; 10 bases align to TRBD1. This TCR derives from an adult with an advanced solid tumor such as melanoma, head and neck, liver or kidney cancer. The material was CD4+ or CD8+ T cells sorted from blood, obtained in a trial of the OX40 agonist ivuxolimab. CDR3: CASSRDRGRRPQHF. The CDR3 DNA sequence: TGTGCCAGCAGCCGGGACAGGGGAAGAAGGCCCCAGCATTTT.